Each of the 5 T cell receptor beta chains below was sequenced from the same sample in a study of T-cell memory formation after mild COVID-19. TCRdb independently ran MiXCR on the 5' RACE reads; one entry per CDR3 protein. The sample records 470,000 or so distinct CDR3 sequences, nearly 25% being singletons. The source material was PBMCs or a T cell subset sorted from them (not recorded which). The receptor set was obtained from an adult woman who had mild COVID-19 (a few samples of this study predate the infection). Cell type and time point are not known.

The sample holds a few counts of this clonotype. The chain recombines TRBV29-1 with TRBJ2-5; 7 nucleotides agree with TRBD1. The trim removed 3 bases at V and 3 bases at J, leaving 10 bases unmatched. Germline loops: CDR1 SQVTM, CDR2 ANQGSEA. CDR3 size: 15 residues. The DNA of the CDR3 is TGCAGCGTTGATGGACAGGTTTGGACCGAAGAGACCCAGTACTTC. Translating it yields CSVDGQVWTEETQYF.

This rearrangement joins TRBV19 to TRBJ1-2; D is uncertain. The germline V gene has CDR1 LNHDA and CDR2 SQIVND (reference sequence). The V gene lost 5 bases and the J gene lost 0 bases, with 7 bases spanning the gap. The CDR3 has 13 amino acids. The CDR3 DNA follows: TGTGCCAGTAGTTACGGGTCTAACTATGGCTACACCTTC. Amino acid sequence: CASSYGSNYGYTF.

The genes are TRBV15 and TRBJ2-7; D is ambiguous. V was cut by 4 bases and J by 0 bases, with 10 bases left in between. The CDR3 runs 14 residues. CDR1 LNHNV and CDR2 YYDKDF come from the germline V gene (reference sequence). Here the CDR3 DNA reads TGTGCCACCAGCACCTCCGGGCCCTCCTACGAGCAGTACTTC. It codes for CATSTSGPSYEQYF.

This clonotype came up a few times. For the CDR3, the DNA is TGTGCCACCAGTGATCCCCTGACGGCAGGCACAGATACGCAGTATTTT. This sequence encodes CATSDPLTAGTDTQYF. V gene TRBV24-1 combines with J gene TRBJ2-3; D remains unclear. V lost 3 bases and J 1 base, leaving 13 bases between the germline ends. The germline V gene has CDR1 KGHDR and CDR2 SFDVKD. The CDR3 has 16 residues.

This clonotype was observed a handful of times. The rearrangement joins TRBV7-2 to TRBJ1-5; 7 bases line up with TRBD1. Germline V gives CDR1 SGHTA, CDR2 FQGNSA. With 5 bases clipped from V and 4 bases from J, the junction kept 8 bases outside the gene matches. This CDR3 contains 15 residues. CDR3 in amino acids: CASSPGQVGNQPQHF. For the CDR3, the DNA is TGTGCCAGCAGCCCCGGACAGGTTGGGAATCAGCCCCAGCATTTT.